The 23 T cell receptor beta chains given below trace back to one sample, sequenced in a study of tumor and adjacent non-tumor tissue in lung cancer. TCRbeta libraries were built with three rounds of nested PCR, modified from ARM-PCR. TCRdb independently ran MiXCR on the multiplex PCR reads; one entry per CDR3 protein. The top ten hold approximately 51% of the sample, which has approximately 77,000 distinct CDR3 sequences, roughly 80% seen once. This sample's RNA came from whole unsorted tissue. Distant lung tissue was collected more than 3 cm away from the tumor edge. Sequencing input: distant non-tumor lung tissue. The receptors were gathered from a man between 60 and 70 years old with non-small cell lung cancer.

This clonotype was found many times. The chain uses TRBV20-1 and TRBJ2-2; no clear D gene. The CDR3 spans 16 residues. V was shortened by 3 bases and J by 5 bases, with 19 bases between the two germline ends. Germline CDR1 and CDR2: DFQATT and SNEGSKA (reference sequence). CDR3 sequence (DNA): TGCAGTGCTAGGGTTCCGGACGCGGAACAAACCGGGGAGCTGTTTTTT. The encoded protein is CSARVPDAEQTGELFF.

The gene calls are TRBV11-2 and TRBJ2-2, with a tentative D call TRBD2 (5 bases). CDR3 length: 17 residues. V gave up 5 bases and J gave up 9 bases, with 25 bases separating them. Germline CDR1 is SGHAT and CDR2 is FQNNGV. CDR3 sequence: CASSDPGGVGFAWELFF. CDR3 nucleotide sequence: TGTGCCAGCAGCGACCCTGGAGGCGTGGGGTTCGCCTGGGAGCTGTTTTTT.

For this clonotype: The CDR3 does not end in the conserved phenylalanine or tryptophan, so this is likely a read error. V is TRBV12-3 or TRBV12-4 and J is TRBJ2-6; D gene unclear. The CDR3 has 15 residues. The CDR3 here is CASTNSRAGVNVLTL. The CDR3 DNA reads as TGTGCCAGCACTAATAGTCGTGCTGGGGTCAACGTCCTGACTCTC.

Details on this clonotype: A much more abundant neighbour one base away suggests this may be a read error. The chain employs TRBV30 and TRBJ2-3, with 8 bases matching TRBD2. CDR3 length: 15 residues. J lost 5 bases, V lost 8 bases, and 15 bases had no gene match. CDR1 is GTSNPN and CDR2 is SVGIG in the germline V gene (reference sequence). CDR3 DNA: TGTGCCAGACAACCGGCGGGACTAGACAAAGATACGCAGTATTTT. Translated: CARQPAGLDKDTQYF.

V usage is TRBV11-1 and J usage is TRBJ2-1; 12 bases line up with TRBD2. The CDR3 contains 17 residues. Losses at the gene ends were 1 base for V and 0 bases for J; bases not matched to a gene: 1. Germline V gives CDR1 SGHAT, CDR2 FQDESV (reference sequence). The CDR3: CASSLETSGSSYNEQFF. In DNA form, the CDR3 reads TGTGCCAGCAGCTTAGAGACTAGCGGGAGCTCCTACAATGAGCAGTTCTTC.

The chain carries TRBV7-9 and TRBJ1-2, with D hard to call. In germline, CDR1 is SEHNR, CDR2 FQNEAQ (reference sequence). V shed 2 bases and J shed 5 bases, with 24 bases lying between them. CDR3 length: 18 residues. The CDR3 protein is CASSLRERPGGTIYGYTF. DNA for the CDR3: TGTGCCAGCAGCTTAAGGGAACGGCCAGGCGGAACCATTTATGGCTACACCTTC.

CDR3 region: CASSHAVFDEQYF. The DNA for the CDR3 is TGCGCCAGCAGCCATGCAGTTTTCGACGAGCAGTACTTC. This chain uses TRBV4-3 with TRBJ2-7; no reliable D call. The germline V and J ends were trimmed by 3 bases and 5 bases, with 11 bases remaining between them. CDR1 is LGHNA and CDR2 is YSLEER in the germline V gene. The CDR3 consists of 13 residues.

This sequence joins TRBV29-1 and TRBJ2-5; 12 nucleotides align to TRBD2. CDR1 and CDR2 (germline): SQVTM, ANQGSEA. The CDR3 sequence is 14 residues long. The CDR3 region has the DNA TGCATCATTGATGTACTAGCGGGGGGCGAGACCCAGTACTTC. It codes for CIIDVLAGGETQYF. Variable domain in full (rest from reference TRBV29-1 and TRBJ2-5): SAVISQKPSRDICQRGTSLTIQCQVDSQVTMMFWYRQQPGQSLTLIATANQGSEATYESGFVIDKFPISRPNLTFSTLTVSNMSPEDSSIYLCIIDVLAGGETQYFGPGTRLLVL.

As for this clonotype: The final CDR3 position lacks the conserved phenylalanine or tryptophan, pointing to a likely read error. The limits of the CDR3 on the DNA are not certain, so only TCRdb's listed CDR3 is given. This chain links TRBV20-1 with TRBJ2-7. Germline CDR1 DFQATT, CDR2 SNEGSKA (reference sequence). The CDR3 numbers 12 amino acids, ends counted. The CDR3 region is CSTSAVTYEHYL.

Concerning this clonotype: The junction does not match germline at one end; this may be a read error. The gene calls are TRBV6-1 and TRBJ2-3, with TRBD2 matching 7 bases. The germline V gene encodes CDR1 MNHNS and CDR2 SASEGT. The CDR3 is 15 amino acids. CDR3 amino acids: CACSERAGEEDTQYF. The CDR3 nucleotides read TGTGCCTGCAGTGAAAGGGCGGGGGAGGAAGATACGCAGTATTTT.

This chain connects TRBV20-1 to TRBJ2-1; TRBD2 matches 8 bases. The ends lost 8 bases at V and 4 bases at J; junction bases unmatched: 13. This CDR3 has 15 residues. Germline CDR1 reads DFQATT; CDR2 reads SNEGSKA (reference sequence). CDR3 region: CSTPPGLEGYNEQFF. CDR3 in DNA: TGCAGTACTCCACCGGGACTAGAAGGGTACAATGAGCAGTTCTTC.

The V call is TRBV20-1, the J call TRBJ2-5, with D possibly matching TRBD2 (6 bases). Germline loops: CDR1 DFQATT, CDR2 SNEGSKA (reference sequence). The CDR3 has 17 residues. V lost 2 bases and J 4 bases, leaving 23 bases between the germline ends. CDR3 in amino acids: CSARPSPLGPAGETQYF. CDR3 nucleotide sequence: TGCAGTGCTAGACCCTCTCCCTTGGGACCAGCGGGAGAGACCCAGTACTTC.

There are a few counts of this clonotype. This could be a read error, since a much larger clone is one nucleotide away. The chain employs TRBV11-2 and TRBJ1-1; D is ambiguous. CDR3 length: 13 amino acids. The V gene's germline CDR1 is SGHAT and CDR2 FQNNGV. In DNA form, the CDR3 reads TGTCCCAGCAGCCCATACTTGAACACTGAAGCTTTCTTT. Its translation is CPSSPYLNTEAFF.

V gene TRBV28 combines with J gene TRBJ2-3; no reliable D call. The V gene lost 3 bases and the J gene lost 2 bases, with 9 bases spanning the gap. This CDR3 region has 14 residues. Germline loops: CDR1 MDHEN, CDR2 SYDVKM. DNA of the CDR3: TGTGCCAGCAGTTTCCTTAGGGACACAGATACGCAGTATTTT. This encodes CASSFLRDTDTQYF.

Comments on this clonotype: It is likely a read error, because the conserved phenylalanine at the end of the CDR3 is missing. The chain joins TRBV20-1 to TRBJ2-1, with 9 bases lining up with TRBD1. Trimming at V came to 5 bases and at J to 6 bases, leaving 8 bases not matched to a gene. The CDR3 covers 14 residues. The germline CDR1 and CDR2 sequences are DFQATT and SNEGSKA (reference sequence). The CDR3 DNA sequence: TGCAGTGCTCCCCACCCACAGGGGGCCAATGAGCAGTTCCTC. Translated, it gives CSAPHPQGANEQFL.

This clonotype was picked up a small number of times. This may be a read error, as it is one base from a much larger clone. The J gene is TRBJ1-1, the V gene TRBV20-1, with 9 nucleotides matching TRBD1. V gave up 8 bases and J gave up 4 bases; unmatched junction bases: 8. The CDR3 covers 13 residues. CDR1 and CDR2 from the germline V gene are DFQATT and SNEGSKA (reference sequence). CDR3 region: CSTYRGPGTEAFF. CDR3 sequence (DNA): TGCAGTACCTACAGGGGGCCGGGCACTGAAGCTTTCTTT.

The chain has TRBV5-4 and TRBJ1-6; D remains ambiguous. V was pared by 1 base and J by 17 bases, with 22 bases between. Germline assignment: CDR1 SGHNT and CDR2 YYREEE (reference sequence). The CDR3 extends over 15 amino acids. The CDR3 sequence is CASSLFSRYNSRIHF. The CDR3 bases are TGTGCCAGCAGCTTGTTTTCGAGATATAATTCACGCATCCACTTT. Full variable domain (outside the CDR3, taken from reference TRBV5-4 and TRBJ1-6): ETGVTQSPTHLIKTRGQQVTLRCSSQSGHNTVSWYQQALGQGPQFIFQYYREEENGRGNFPPRFSGLQFPNYSSELNVNALELDDSALYLCASSLFSRYNSRIHFGNGTRLTVT.

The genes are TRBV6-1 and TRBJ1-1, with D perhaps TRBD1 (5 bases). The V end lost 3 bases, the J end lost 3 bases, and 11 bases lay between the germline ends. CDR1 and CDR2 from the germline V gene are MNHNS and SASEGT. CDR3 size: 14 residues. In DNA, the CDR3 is TGTGCCAGCAGTGATGACAGTTGCGACACTGAAGCTTTCTTT. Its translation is CASSDDSCDTEAFF.

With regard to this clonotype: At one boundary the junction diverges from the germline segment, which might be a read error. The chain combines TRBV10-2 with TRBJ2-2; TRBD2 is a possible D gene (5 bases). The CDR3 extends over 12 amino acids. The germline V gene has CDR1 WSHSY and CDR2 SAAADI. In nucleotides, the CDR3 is TGCGCCACCAGTGTGTTCTCCGGGGAACTGTTTTTT. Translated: CATSVFSGELFF.

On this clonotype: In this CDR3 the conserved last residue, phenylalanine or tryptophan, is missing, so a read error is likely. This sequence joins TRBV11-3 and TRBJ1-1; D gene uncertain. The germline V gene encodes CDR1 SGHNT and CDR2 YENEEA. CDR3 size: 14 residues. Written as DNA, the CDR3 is TGTGACAGCAGCTCGCACGGACGGCAGACTGAGGCTTTCCTT. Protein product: CDSSSHGRQTEAFL.

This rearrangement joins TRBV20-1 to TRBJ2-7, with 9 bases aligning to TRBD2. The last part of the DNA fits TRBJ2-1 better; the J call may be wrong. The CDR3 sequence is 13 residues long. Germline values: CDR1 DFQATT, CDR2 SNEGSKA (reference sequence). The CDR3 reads CSAGPAGGDEQFF. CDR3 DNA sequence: TGCAGTGCTGGCCCAGCGGGAGGAGACGAGCAGTTCTTC.

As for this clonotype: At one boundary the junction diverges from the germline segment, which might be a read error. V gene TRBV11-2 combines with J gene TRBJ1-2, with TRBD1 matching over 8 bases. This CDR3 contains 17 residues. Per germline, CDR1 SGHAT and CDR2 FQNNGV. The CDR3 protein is CASSPAAGQAFNYGYTF. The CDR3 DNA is TGTGCTAGCAGCCCCGCGGCGGGACAGGCCTTCAACTATGGCTACACCTTC.

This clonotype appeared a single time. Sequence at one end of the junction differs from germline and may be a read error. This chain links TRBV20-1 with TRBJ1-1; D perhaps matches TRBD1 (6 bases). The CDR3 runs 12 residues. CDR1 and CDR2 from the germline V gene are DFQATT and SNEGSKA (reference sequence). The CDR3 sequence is CSARSGGTDAFF. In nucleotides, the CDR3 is TGCAGTGCTAGATCCGGGGGCACTGACGCTTTCTTT.